The 13 T cell receptor beta chains given below trace back to one sample, sequenced in a study of T-cell reconstitution after alpha-beta-depleted transplantation in children. Unique molecular identifiers tagged the TCRbeta library. TCRdb re-called the PCR reads with MiXCR, one entry per CDR3 protein. The sample contains a few hundred thousand distinct CDR3 sequences, approximately 16% of which appear only once. This sample comprised PBMCs from the stem cell graft donor, obtained from the stem cell graft. The source is a human donor who donated a stem cell graft to a child with acute lymphoblastic leukemia.

The genes are TRBV5-6 and TRBJ1-1, with 11 bases identical to TRBD1. Germline lookup yields CDR1 SGHDT and CDR2 YYEEEE. The length of the CDR3 is 17 residues. V dropped 4 bases and J dropped 4; count of bases not matched to a gene: 12. This CDR3 is CASSETAWTGGGTEAFF. CDR3 DNA: TGTGCCAGCAGCGAAACCGCCTGGACAGGGGGCGGCACTGAAGCTTTCTTT.

This clonotype was detected a few times. The chain carries TRBV2 and TRBJ1-5, with D perhaps matching TRBD1 (6 bases). This CDR3 comprises 15 residues. Germline V lookup: CDR1 SNHLY, CDR2 FYNNEI. Between the trimmed V and J ends, which lost 5 bases and 9 bases, there was a span of 20 bases. The CDR3 bases are TGTGCCAGCAGTACGAGTACAGGGATCGAGGGGCCCCAGCATTTT. Protein product: CASSTSTGIEGPQHF.

V gene TRBV5-1 combines with J gene TRBJ2-7; 12 bases align to TRBD2. V was pared by 4 bases and J by 1 base, with 6 bases of the junction left unmatched. Germline V CDR1 and CDR2: SGHRS, YFSETQ. The CDR3 runs to 16 residues. The CDR3 region is CASSGTGTSGSYEQYF. The DNA of the CDR3 is TGCGCCAGCAGCGGAACCGGGACTAGCGGGTCCTACGAGCAGTACTTC.

CDR3 DNA sequence: TGTGCCAGCAGCTTTTACGGGAGGGATACGCAGTATTTT. It encodes CASSFYGRDTQYF. The gene calls are TRBV5-6 and TRBJ2-3; 7 positions agree with TRBD2. With V trimmed by 2 bases and J by 6 bases, 3 bases remained unmatched. The CDR3 covers 13 residues. The V gene's germline CDR1 is SGHDT and CDR2 YYEEEE. The entire variable domain, with the rest obtained from reference TRBV5-6 and TRBJ2-3, is as follows: DAGVTQSPTHLIKTRGQQVTLRCSPKSGHDTVSWYQQALGQGPQFIFQYYEEEERQRGNFPDRFSGHQFPNYSSELNVNALLLGDSALYLCASSFYGRDTQYFGPGTRLTVL.

This clonotype has just a few counts. The rearrangement joins TRBV2 to TRBJ1-1; maybe TRBD1 (6 bases). The CDR3 covers 13 residues. The germline V gene encodes CDR1 SNHLY and CDR2 FYNNEI. V lost 4 bases and J lost 7, with 13 bases in between. The CDR3 loop reads CASSGQGIYEAFF. CDR3 in DNA: TGTGCCAGCAGTGGGCAGGGGATTTATGAAGCTTTCTTT.

This clonotype was observed a handful of times. V usage is TRBV21-1 and J usage is TRBJ2-7; TRBD1 is the table's D call and was not checked against the DNA. TRBV21-1 is a pseudogene locus. This CDR3 contains 15 residues. The CDR3 sequence is CASSKRRRGPYEQYF. As DNA, the CDR3 is TGTGCCAGCAGCAAACGTAGACGGGGGCCCTACGAGCAGTACTTC.

J is TRBJ2-1 and V is TRBV27; either TRBD1 or TRBD2 may supply D (6 bases each). The CDR3 spans 14 residues. Germline values: CDR1 MNHEY, CDR2 SMNVEV (reference sequence). Trimming removed 4 bases from V and 9 bases from J, with 16 bases in between. The CDR3: CASSSRGGPGEQFF. The DNA of the CDR3 is TGTGCCAGCAGTTCCCGAGGGGGGCCTGGTGAGCAGTTCTTC.

The J gene is TRBJ2-7, the V gene TRBV12-3 or TRBV12-4, with TRBD1 matching 8 bases. This CDR3 spans 17 amino acids. V shed 0 bases and J 2 bases; nucleotides not matched to a gene: 9. CDR3 sequence reads: CASSLALGQGATYEQYF. As DNA, the CDR3 is TGTGCCAGCAGTTTAGCGCTCGGTCAGGGGGCTACCTACGAGCAGTACTTC.

The CDR3 sequence is CAALTGSGSAQYF. CDR3 DNA: TGTGCCGCCCTGACAGGATCCGGTTCGGCCCAGTACTTC. The chain links TRBV7-9 to TRBJ2-5; TRBD1 might be the D (6 bases). The CDR3 has 13 residues. In germline, CDR1 is SEHNR, CDR2 FQNEAQ (reference sequence). Deletions cut 11 bases from V and 9 bases from J, with 22 bases between. Variable domain in full (rest from reference TRBV7-9 and TRBJ2-5): DTGVSQNPRHKITKRGQNVTFRCDPISEHNRLYWYRQTLGQGPEFLTYFQNEAQLEKSRLLSDRFSAERPKGSFSTLEIQRTEQGDSAMYLCAALTGSGSAQYFGPGTRLLVL.

A word on this clonotype: The junction does not match germline at one end; this may be a read error. J is TRBJ2-7 and V is TRBV20-1; a weak D match, TRBD2 (6 bases). The CDR3 extends over 16 amino acids. CDR1 is DFQATT and CDR2 is SNEGSKA in the germline V gene (reference sequence). The CDR3 sequence: CCARPQFEDYTYEQYF. In nucleotides, the CDR3 is TGCTGTGCTAGACCTCAGTTTGAGGACTACACCTACGAGCAGTACTTC.

The V and J genes are TRBV9 and TRBJ2-3, with TRBD2 matching 13 bases. V shed 3 bases and J 4 bases; nucleotides not matched to a gene: 8. Germline lookup yields CDR1 SGDLS and CDR2 YYNGEE. The CDR3 totals 17 residues. CDR3 loop: CASSDPRTSGRADTQYF. Written as DNA, the CDR3 is TGTGCCAGCAGCGACCCACGAACTAGCGGGAGGGCAGATACGCAGTATTTT.

A remark on this clonotype: The junction departs from germline at one end; a sequencing error may be responsible. The V call is TRBV5-1, the J call TRBJ2-2; D is ambiguous. The CDR3 totals 14 residues. Looked up from germline, CDR1 is SGHRS and CDR2 is YFSETQ. CDR3 region: CASSLTANTGQLFF. The CDR3, as DNA: TGCGCCAGCAGCTTGACAGCGAACACCGGGCAGCTGTTTTTT.

The chain uses TRBV27 and TRBJ1-4; perhaps TRBD1 as D (6 bases). Trimming took off 6 bases at V and 8 bases at J, with 10 bases between the two ends. CDR1 and CDR2 (germline): MNHEY, SMNVEV (reference sequence). CDR3 length: 12 amino acids. For the CDR3, the DNA is TGTGCCAGCAGAGGGGGAGGGGAAAAACTGTTTTTT. Its translation: CASRGGGEKLFF.